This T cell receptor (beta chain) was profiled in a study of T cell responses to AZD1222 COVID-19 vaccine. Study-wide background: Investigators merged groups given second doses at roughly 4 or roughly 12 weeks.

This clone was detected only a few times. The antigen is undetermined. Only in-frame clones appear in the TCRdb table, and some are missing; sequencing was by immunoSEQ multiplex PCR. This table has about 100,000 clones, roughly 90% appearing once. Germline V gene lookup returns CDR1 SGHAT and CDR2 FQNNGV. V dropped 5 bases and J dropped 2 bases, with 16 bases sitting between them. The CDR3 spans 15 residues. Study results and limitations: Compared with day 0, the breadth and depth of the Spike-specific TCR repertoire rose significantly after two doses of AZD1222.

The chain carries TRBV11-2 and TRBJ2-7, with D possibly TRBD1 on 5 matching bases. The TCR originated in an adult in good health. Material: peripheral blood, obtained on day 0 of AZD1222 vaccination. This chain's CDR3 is CASSIRQILTYEQYF. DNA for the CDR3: TGTGCCAGCAGCATTAGACAGATCCTCACCTACGAGCAGTACTTC.